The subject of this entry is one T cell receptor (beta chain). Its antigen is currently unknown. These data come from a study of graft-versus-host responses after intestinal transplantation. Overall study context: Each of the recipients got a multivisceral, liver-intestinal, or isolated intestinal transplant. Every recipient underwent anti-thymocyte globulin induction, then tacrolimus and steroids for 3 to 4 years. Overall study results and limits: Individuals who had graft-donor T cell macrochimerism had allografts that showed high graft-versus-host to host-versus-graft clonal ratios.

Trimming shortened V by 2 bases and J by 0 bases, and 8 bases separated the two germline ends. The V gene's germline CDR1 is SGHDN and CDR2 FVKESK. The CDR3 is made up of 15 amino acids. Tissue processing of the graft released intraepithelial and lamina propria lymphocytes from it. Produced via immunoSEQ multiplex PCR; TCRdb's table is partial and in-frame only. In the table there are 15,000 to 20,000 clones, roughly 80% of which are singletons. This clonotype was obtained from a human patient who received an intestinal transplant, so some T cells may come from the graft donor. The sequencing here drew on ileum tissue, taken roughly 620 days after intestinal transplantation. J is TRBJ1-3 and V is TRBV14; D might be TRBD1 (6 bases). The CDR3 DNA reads TGTGCCAGCAGCCAACAGGGGTTCTCTGGAAACACCATATATTTT. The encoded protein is CASSQQGFSGNTIYF.